The 20 T cell receptor beta chains in this list originate from one sample, sequenced in a study of cytomegalovirus exposure and HLA in healthy donors. It was with 60 Vbeta and 13 Jbeta primers that the PCR ran. TCRdb's copy holds only in-frame clones and misses some; the assay was immunoSEQ multiplex PCR. The table shows tens of thousands of clones, with approximately 80% occurring only once. What was sequenced was PBMCs. Every receptor here comes from a man aged 18 to 30 in good health and CMV-seronegative.

Only one count was recorded for this clone. The rearrangement links TRBV7-2 to TRBJ1-2; D is perhaps TRBD1 (6 bases). Per germline, CDR1 SGHTA and CDR2 FQGNSA. V was shortened by 5 bases and J by 2 bases, with 9 bases between the two germline ends. The length of the CDR3 is 13 residues. The DNA for the CDR3 is TGTGCCAGCAGCCCTCAGGGGAACTATGGCTACACCTTC. This codes for CASSPQGNYGYTF. Combining the CDR3 with reference TRBV7-2 and TRBJ1-2 gives the whole variable domain GAGVSQSPSNKVTEKGKDVELRCDPISGHTALYWYRQSLGQGLEFLIYFQGNSAPDKSGLPSDRFSAERTGGSVSTLTIQRTQQEDSAVYLCASSPQGNYGYTFGSGTRLTVV.

Remarks on this clone: This sample also contains other DNA sequences that code for the same CDR3. The rearrangement links TRBV5-1 to TRBJ1-1; perhaps TRBD1 as D (5 bases). Trimming stripped 0 bases from V and 1 base from J, with 7 bases between. Germline-derived CDR1 and CDR2 are SGHRS and YFSETQ. This CDR3 is built from 14 residues. CDR3 amino acids: CASSLAGGNTEAFF. The CDR3 DNA reads TGCGCCAGCAGCTTGGCGGGGGGGAACACTGAAGCTTTCTTT.

This CDR3 reads CASSLTTGTGSYEQYV. The DNA for the CDR3 is TGTGCCAGCAGCTTAACGACCGGGACAGGGAGCTACGAGCAGTACGTC. The rearrangement uses TRBV7-2 and TRBJ2-7; TRBD1 matches at 9 bases. There are 16 residues in the CDR3. V gave up 2 bases and J gave up 3 bases; unmatched junction bases: 8. The germline CDR1 and CDR2 sequences are SGHTA and FQGNSA.

V is TRBV30 and J is TRBJ1-6, with D unclear. Deletions cut 7 bases from V and 3 bases from J, with 7 bases between. The V gene's germline CDR1 is GTSNPN and CDR2 SVGIG (reference sequence). The CDR3 totals 12 residues. The CDR3 sequence is CASQIYNSPLHF. Here the CDR3 DNA reads TGTGCCTCCCAGATCTATAATTCACCCCTCCACTTT.

For this clone: The conserved final phenylalanine or tryptophan is absent from the CDR3, which likely points to a read error. This chain uses TRBV5-4 with TRBJ1-2; 9 nucleotides match TRBD1. After removal of 2 bases from V and 5 bases from J, the junction contained 16 bases not matched to a gene. Germline V gives CDR1 SGHNT, CDR2 YYREEE (reference sequence). The CDR3 has 18 amino acids. The CDR3 reads CASSFAKMGDRVRYGYTL. CDR3 DNA sequence: TGTGCCAGCAGCTTTGCCAAGATGGGGGACAGGGTCAGGTATGGCTACACCCTC.

This chain joins TRBV10-3 and TRBJ1-6, with TRBD1 as a possible D gene (5 bases). The germline CDR1 and CDR2 sequences are ENHRY and SYGVKD. The CDR3 contains 15 residues. The germline V and J ends were trimmed by 3 bases and 5 bases, with 11 bases remaining between them. The CDR3 DNA is TGTGCCATCAGTGAAAAGGACACCCATAATTCACCCCTCCACTTT. Its protein is CAISEKDTHNSPLHF.

To note about this clone: A junction boundary mismatches the germline segment, possibly from a read error. The V gene is TRBV2, the J gene TRBJ1-2; 9 bases line up with TRBD1. Per the germline V gene, CDR1 is SNHLY and CDR2 is FYNNEI. CDR3 size: 11 residues. The CDR3 DNA reads TGTGCCAGCAGTGGGGACAGGGCTTTTGCCTTC. Its protein is CASSGDRAFAF. The whole variable domain, filled in from reference TRBV2 and TRBJ1-2, reads EPEVTQTPSHQVTQMGQEVILRCVPISNHLYFYWYRQILGQKVEFLVSFYNNEISEKSEIFDDQFSVERPDGSNFTLKIRSTKLEDSAMYFCASSGDRAFAFGSGTRLTVV.

This clone occurred a few times. The rearrangement links TRBV30 to TRBJ1-4; no clear D. V was clipped by 4 bases and J by 7 bases, with 19 bases between them. The CDR3 length is 15 residues. Germline CDR1 GTSNPN, CDR2 SVGIG (reference sequence). CDR3 bases: TGTGCCTGGAACGCCGGCAGCGGGTGGAGTGAAAAACTGTTTTTT. Translated, it gives CAWNAGSGWSEKLFF.

This clone qualifies as medium-sized (0.01 to 0.1%). The gene calls are TRBV15 and TRBJ2-7; tentative D call: TRBD2 (6 bases). The germline V and J ends were trimmed by 0 bases and 4 bases, with 22 bases remaining between them. The CDR3 consists of 18 residues. Germline loops: CDR1 LNHNV, CDR2 YYDKDF (reference sequence). CDR3 residues: CATSREDIGRGREYEQYV. The DNA for the CDR3 is TGTGCCACCAGCAGAGAGGATATAGGGCGGGGAAGGGAATACGAGCAGTACGTC.

This rearrangement joins TRBV6-1 to TRBJ2-1, with 13 bases lining up with TRBD2. Germline CDR1 is MNHNS and CDR2 is SASEGT. V shed 5 bases, J shed 7 bases, and the junction held 5 bases outside the gene matches. This CDR3 spans 15 amino acids. CDR3 amino acids: CASSFTTSGGNEQFF. The CDR3 nucleotides read TGTGCCAGCAGTTTTACGACTAGCGGGGGGAATGAGCAGTTCTTC.

This rearrangement joins TRBV7-6 to TRBJ1-3; D may be TRBD1 (5 bases). This CDR3 region has 17 residues. The V end lost 1 base, the J end lost 1 base, and 14 bases lay between the germline ends. Germline lookup yields CDR1 SGHVS and CDR2 FNYEAQ. CDR3 loop: CASSLGLGAESGNTIYF. CDR3 nucleotide sequence: TGTGCCAGCAGCTTAGGGTTAGGGGCCGAATCTGGAAACACCATATATTTT.

A single count supports this clone. V is TRBV30 and J is TRBJ1-5; 11 bases align to TRBD1. This CDR3 comprises 20 residues. The V segment lost 0 bases and the J segment 1 base; nucleotides outside the gene matches: 14. Germline CDR1 and CDR2: GTSNPN and SVGIG (reference sequence). The CDR3 sequence: CAWSVSRTGGPKGSNQPQHF. The CDR3, as DNA: TGTGCCTGGAGTGTTTCAAGGACAGGGGGCCCCAAGGGAAGCAATCAGCCCCAGCATTTT.

The V gene is TRBV5-1, the J gene TRBJ2-5, with 7 bases matching TRBD1. The CDR3 covers 13 residues. V lost 5 bases, J lost 3 bases, and 4 bases stayed unmatched. Germline V gene data show CDR1 as SGHRS and CDR2 as YFSETQ. This CDR3 is CASRAGTEETQYF. The CDR3 DNA reads TGCGCCAGCAGGGCCGGGACAGAAGAGACCCAGTACTTC. The variable domain in full, with the rest retrieved from reference TRBV5-1 and TRBJ2-5, is KAGVTQTPRYLIKTRGQQVTLSCSPISGHRSVSWYQQTPGQGLQFLFEYFSETQRNKGNFPGRFSGRQFSNSRSEMNVSTLELGDSALYLCASRAGTEETQYFGPGTRLLVL.

This clone appeared a single time. The rearrangement links TRBV5-8 to TRBJ1-2; the D gene is possibly TRBD1 (6 bases). CDR1 and CDR2 (germline): SGHTS, YDEGEE. This CDR3 spans 15 amino acids. Trimming cost V 2 bases and J 5 bases, with 16 bases left between them. The DNA of the CDR3 is TGTGCCAGCAGCTTTGGGGCAGGGGCGGAATATGGCTACACCTTC. Amino acids: CASSFGAGAEYGYTF.

The chain recombines TRBV29-1 with TRBJ1-3; maybe TRBD1 (5 bases). CDR3 length: 12 amino acids. V lost 5 bases, J lost 4 bases, and 9 bases lay in between. Per germline, CDR1 SQVTM and CDR2 ANQGSEA. The CDR3 reads CSVRGSGNTIYF. The CDR3 nucleotides read TGCAGCGTTCGGGGGTCCGGAAACACCATATATTTT.

This chain joins TRBV30 and TRBJ1-4; D remains ambiguous. There are 13 residues in the CDR3. V dropped 8 bases and J dropped 8 bases, with 18 bases sitting between them. Germline CDR1 is GTSNPN and CDR2 is SVGIG (reference sequence). The CDR3 sequence: CARTGSHGEKLFF. As DNA, the CDR3 is TGTGCCCGAACGGGGTCCCATGGGGAAAAACTGTTTTTT.

V gene TRBV11-2 combines with J gene TRBJ2-2; 8 bases match TRBD1. Trimming cost V 3 bases and J 3 bases; bases outside gene matches: 9. Germline CDR1 is SGHAT and CDR2 is FQNNGV. This CDR3 comprises 17 residues. CDR3 protein: CASSFDDRGYYTGELFF. The CDR3 DNA sequence: TGTGCCAGCAGCTTCGATGACAGGGGCTATTACACCGGGGAGCTGTTTTTT.

The J gene is TRBJ1-1, the V gene TRBV30; D is uncertain. CDR1 GTSNPN and CDR2 SVGIG come from the germline V gene (reference sequence). The CDR3 runs 15 residues. V lost 3 bases to trimming and J lost 1 base, with 15 bases between them. The CDR3 nucleotides read TGTGCCTGGAGCTCCCCGTCTCTGAGGAACACTGAAGCTTTCTTT. Translating it yields CAWSSPSLRNTEAFF.

The chain carries TRBV7-2 and TRBJ1-5; weak D call: TRBD1 (6 bases). V lost 5 bases and J lost 3, with 14 bases in between. CDR1 and CDR2 from the germline V gene are SGHTA and FQGNSA. The CDR3 is 15 amino acids. CDR3 amino acids: CASSPGTRNNQPQHF. The CDR3 bases are TGTGCCAGCAGCCCCGGGACACGGAACAATCAGCCCCAGCATTTT.

This chain uses TRBV10-1 with TRBJ2-5, with TRBD1 identical over 9 bases. The CDR3 is 14 amino acids. CDR1 is WNHNN and CDR2 is SYGVQD in the germline V gene (reference sequence). V was pared by 6 bases and J by 3 bases, with 5 bases of the junction left unmatched. Here the CDR3 reads CASSATGGEETQYF. The DNA for the CDR3 is TGCGCCAGCAGCGCGACAGGGGGGGAAGAGACCCAGTACTTC.